This TCR beta chain is drawn from a study of blood T cell repertoires in COVID-19. Study at large: Acute and convalescent COVID-19 specimens originated in the United States, Italy and Spain. PBMCs, B-cell-depleted T cells, or T cells were the source of the cDNA or gDNA that made up the material.

Original analysis: Amplification of reference gene primers provided the estimated nucleated cell counts. Assay used: immunoSEQ multiplex PCR; TCRdb lists only in-frame clones, some missing. V and J calls and clone size are given by that table; D and trimming were obtained from the DNA. There are over 300,000 clones in the sample; about 82% occur only once, and around 7.2% lies in the top ten. Germline V gives CDR1 SQVTM, CDR2 ANQGSEA. V was trimmed by 5 bases and J by 6 bases, leaving 28 bases between them. This CDR3 comprises 17 residues. The source of this sequence is a human donor in a cohort sampled during active COVID-19. The rearrangement uses TRBV29-1 and TRBJ1-2, with D possibly being TRBD1 (6 bases). The sequencing input was peripheral blood. The CDR3 is CSVQTQQGSDEGHGYTF. CDR3 bases: TGCAGCGTTCAAACGCAACAGGGTTCGGACGAGGGGCATGGCTACACCTTC.